These 4 T cell receptor beta chains came from one sample sequenced in a study of blood T cell repertoires in COVID-19. Libraries were prepared by immunoSEQ multiplex PCR; TCRdb keeps only in-frame clonotypes and omits some of them. This table has about 200,000 clones, roughly 86% appearing once. Sequenced input: peripheral blood. These receptors came from a man younger than 35 with active or convalescent COVID-19.

CDR3 bases: TGCGCCAGCAGCTTCCAGGCCGACACTGAAGCTTTCTTT. Translating it yields CASSFQADTEAFF. The chain has TRBV5-1 and TRBJ1-1, with D uncertain. In germline, CDR1 is SGHRS, CDR2 YFSETQ. This CDR3 region has 13 residues. Trimming took 2 bases from V and 3 from J, leaving 8 bases between them.

V is TRBV9 and J is TRBJ2-5, with TRBD2 matching over 9 bases. The CDR3 runs 14 residues. After removal of 2 bases from V and 9 bases from J, the junction contained 8 bases not matched to a gene. Germline CDR1 reads SGDLS; CDR2 reads YYNGEE. CDR3 coding DNA: TGTGCCAGCAGCGTCTCACTAGCGGGCCATCCCCAGTACTTC. Protein: CASSVSLAGHPQYF.

The chain has TRBV18 and TRBJ2-1; the D is unclear. The germline CDR1 and CDR2 sequences are KGHSH and LQKENI. This CDR3 contains 12 residues. Trimming removed 6 bases from V and 7 bases from J, with 10 bases in between. The CDR3 protein is CASSTPANEQFF. Here the CDR3 DNA reads TGTGCCAGCTCCACCCCCGCGAATGAGCAGTTCTTC. Full variable domain (remainder filled in from reference TRBV18 and TRBJ2-1): NAGVMQNPRHLVRRRGQEARLRCSPMKGHSHVYWYRQLPEEGLKFMVYLQKENIIDESGMPKERFSAEFPKEGPSILRIQQVVRGDSAAYFCASSTPANEQFFGPGTRLTVL.

The chain has TRBV6-5 and TRBJ2-1; 12 bases align to TRBD2. CDR3 size: 16 residues. Germline lookup yields CDR1 MNHEY and CDR2 SVGAGI. The V gene end was trimmed by 4 bases and the J gene end by 10 bases; junction bases not matched to a gene: 11. CDR3 sequence: CASSSGLAGLRGEQFF. The CDR3 bases are TGTGCCAGCAGTTCTGGACTAGCGGGGTTGAGGGGGGAGCAGTTCTTC.